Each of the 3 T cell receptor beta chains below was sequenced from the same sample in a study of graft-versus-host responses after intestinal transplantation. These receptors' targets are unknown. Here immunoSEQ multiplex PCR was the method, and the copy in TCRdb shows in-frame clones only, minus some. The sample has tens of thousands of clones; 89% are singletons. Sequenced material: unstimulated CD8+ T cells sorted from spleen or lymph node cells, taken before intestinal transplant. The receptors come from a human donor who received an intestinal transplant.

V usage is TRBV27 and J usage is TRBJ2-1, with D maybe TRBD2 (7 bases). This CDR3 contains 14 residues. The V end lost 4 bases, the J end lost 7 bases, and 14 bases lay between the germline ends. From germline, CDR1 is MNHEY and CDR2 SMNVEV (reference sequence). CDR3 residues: CASSWGGRENEQFF. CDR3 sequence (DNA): TGTGCCAGCAGTTGGGGGGGGCGAGAGAATGAGCAGTTCTTC.

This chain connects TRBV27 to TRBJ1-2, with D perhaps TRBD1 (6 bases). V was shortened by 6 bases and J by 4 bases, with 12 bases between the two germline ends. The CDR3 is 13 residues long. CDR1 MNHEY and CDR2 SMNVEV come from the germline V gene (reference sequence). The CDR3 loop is CASRPQGPYGYTF. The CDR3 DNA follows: TGTGCCAGCAGGCCGCAGGGGCCCTATGGCTACACCTTC.

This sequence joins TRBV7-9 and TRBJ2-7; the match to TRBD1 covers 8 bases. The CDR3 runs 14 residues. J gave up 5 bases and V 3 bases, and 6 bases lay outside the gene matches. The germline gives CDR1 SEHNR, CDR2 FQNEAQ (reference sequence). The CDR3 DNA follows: TGTGCCAGCAGCTTGGGACAGGCCCCCCACGAGCAGTACTTC. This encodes CASSLGQAPHEQYF. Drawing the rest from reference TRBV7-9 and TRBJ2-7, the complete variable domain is DTGVSQNPRHKITKRGQNVTFRCDPISEHNRLYWYRQTLGQGPEFLTYFQNEAQLEKSRLLSDRFSAERPKGSFSTLEIQRTEQGDSAMYLCASSLGQAPHEQYFGPGTRLTVT.